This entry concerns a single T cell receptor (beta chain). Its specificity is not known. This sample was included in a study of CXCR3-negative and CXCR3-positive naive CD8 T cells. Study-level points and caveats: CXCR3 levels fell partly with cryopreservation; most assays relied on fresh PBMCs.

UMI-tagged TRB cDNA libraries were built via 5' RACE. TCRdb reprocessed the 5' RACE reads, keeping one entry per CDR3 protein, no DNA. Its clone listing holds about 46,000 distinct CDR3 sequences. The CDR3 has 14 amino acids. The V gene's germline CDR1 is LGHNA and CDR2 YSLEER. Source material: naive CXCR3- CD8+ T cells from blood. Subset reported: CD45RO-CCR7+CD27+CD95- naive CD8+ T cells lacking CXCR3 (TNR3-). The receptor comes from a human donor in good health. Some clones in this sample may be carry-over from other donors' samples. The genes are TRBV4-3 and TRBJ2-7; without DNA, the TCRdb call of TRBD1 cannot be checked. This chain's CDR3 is CASSQGGTGYEQYF.